This T cell receptor (beta chain) was obtained from a study of regulatory T cells in long-lasting Graves disease. Notes on the study in general: Persistent disease was characterized by preferential usage of TRBV28, TRBJ1-2 and TRBJ2-5.

Arm-PCR of CDR3 regions and iRepertoire HTBI primers were the basis on which TCR beta libraries were built. TCRdb reprocessed the multiplex PCR reads with MiXCR, giving one entry per CDR3 protein. The sample lists approximately 480,000 distinct CDR3 sequences, roughly 15% occurring once. About this clonotype itself: The antigen remains unidentified.

With 0 bases removed from V and 0 bases from J, the gap between germline ends came to 9 bases. Germline V CDR1 and CDR2: MNHEY, SVGEGT. The CDR3 length is 16 residues. Time point defined: newly diagnosed GD, antithyroid drugs for less than 3 months. The TCR library was made from RNA extracted from PBMCs. The sample was also reused in another study, on T cells in Graves' hyperthyroidism and ophthalmopathy. That publication notes: Researchers ran a first-round RT-PCR on the TCR CDR3 using the HTBI primer set. The majority of expanded thyroid clonotypes above 0.001 also appeared in blood.

The chain uses TRBV6-2 or TRBV6-3 and TRBJ2-1; D is unresolved. Source: peripheral blood mononuclear cells (PBMCs), taken at new diagnosis, from a patient treated with antithyroid drugs. This sequence was found in a man in his forties with Graves disease. The CDR3: CASSYSTPSSYNEQFF. The CDR3 region has the DNA TGTGCCAGCAGTTACTCGACTCCTAGCTCCTACAATGAGCAGTTCTTC.